These T cell receptor beta chains were read from a single sample in a study of blood T cell repertoires in COVID-19. TCRdb's copy holds only in-frame clones and misses some; the assay was immunoSEQ multiplex PCR. The repertoire includes a few hundred thousand clones, approximately 86% of them detected once, and around 3% sits in the top ten. Input material: peripheral blood. The origin of the receptors is a human donor in a cohort sampled during active COVID-19. The CDR3 runs from the conserved cysteine through the conserved F or W. D genes are given only for firm matches. Where a row states a size, it is once, few, many or the class of an expanded clone; other rows omit it.

cdr3_aa: CASSRAGKIAKNIQYF
cdr3_nt: TGTGCCAGCAGCAGGGCGGGGAAAATAGCCAAAAACATTCAGTACTTC
j_call: TRBJ2-4
d_call: .
clone_size: .
v_call: TRBV5-6

cdr3_aa: CAWSVGIATGELFF
cdr3_nt: TGTGCCTGGAGTGTGGGCATCGCGACCGGGGAGCTGTTTTTT
j_call: TRBJ2-2
d_call: .
clone_size: few
v_call: TRBV30

cdr3_aa: CASSLAGGNTGELFF
cdr3_nt: TGTGCCAGCAGCTTAGCGGGGGGGAACACCGGGGAGCTGTTTTTT
j_call: TRBJ2-2
d_call: .
clone_size: .
v_call: TRBV11-1

cdr3_aa: CAWLSPGQRQPQHF
cdr3_nt: TGTGCCTGGTTGTCACCGGGACAGCGTCAGCCCCAGCATTTT
j_call: TRBJ1-5
d_call: TRBD1
clone_size: .
v_call: TRBV30

cdr3_aa: CASSYSRGAWNTEAFF
cdr3_nt: TGTGCCAGCAGTTACTCCCGGGGGGCTTGGAACACTGAAGCTTTCTTT
j_call: TRBJ1-1
d_call: .
clone_size: once
v_call: TRBV6-5

cdr3_aa: CASSPQDGLADNEQFF
cdr3_nt: TGTGCCAGCAGTCCCCAGGACGGACTAGCGGACAATGAGCAGTTCTTC
j_call: TRBJ2-1
d_call: TRBD2
clone_size: once
v_call: TRBV28

cdr3_aa: CASSISWGHEQFF
cdr3_nt: TGTGCCAGTAGTATCTCGTGGGGCCATGAGCAGTTCTTC
j_call: TRBJ2-1
d_call: .
clone_size: .
v_call: TRBV19

cdr3_aa: CASRPYRDTQYF
cdr3_nt: TGTGCCAGCAGGCCCTACAGGGATACGCAGTATTTT
j_call: TRBJ2-3
d_call: .
clone_size: once
v_call: TRBV28

cdr3_aa: CASSLRPTTGNTIYF
cdr3_nt: TGTGCCAGCAGCTTACGTCCAACTACGGGAAACACCATATATTTT
j_call: TRBJ1-3
d_call: .
clone_size: .
v_call: TRBV7-9

cdr3_aa: CASSSAGQEGYTF
cdr3_nt: TGTGCCAGCAGCTCAGCGGGACAGGAGGGCTACACCTTC
j_call: TRBJ1-2
d_call: TRBD1
clone_size: .
v_call: TRBV5-4

cdr3_aa: CASSYRWAGKDQETQYF
cdr3_nt: TGTGCCAGCAGCTACAGGTGGGCGGGAAAGGACCAAGAGACCCAGTACTTC
j_call: TRBJ2-5
d_call: .
clone_size: .
v_call: TRBV7-6

cdr3_aa: CASSLGTGINTGELFF
cdr3_nt: TGTGCCAGCAGCTTGGGGACAGGAATAAACACCGGGGAGCTGTTTTTT
j_call: TRBJ2-2
d_call: TRBD1
clone_size: .
v_call: TRBV5-6

cdr3_aa: CASTPGRVGYTF
cdr3_nt: TGTGCCAGCACCCCCGGCCGGGTGGGCTACACCTTC
j_call: TRBJ1-2
d_call: .
clone_size: .
v_call: TRBV6-2/TRBV6-3

cdr3_aa: CASRFRGGYGYTF
cdr3_nt: TGTGCCAGCAGGTTCCGGGGGGGCTATGGCTACACCTTC
j_call: TRBJ1-2
d_call: .
clone_size: .
v_call: TRBV6-5

cdr3_aa: CASSPLTGDGGASLHF
cdr3_nt: TGTGCCAGCAGCCCCCTAACAGGGGACGGAGGGGCGTCCCTCCACTTT
j_call: TRBJ1-6
d_call: TRBD1
clone_size: .
v_call: TRBV3-1/TRBV3-2

cdr3_aa: CASSPGLRTDTQYF
cdr3_nt: TGTGCCAGCAGCCCCGGTTTACGCACAGATACGCAGTATTTT
j_call: TRBJ2-3
d_call: .
clone_size: .
v_call: TRBV2

cdr3_aa: CSTSSGNTIYF
cdr3_nt: TGCAGCACCAGCTCTGGAAACACCATATATTTT
j_call: TRBJ1-3
d_call: .
clone_size: .
v_call: TRBV29-1

cdr3_aa: CASSLADRAYEQYF
cdr3_nt: TGTGCCAGCAGCCTGGCCGACAGAGCCTACGAGCAGTACTTC
j_call: TRBJ2-7
d_call: .
clone_size: .
v_call: TRBV7-9

cdr3_aa: CATSRDYSNEQYF
cdr3_nt: TGTGCCACCAGCAGAGATTACTCAAACGAGCAGTACTTC
j_call: TRBJ2-7
d_call: .
clone_size: once
v_call: TRBV15

cdr3_aa: CAWPGNTGELFF
cdr3_nt: TGTGCCTGGCCAGGGAACACCGGGGAGCTGTTTTTT
j_call: TRBJ2-2
d_call: .
clone_size: .
v_call: TRBV30

cdr3_aa: CAWSGGTSSFYEQYF
cdr3_nt: TGTGCCTGGAGTGGCGGGACTAGCTCCTTCTACGAGCAGTACTTC
j_call: TRBJ2-7
d_call: TRBD2
clone_size: .
v_call: TRBV30

cdr3_aa: CASSISVVGTGANNEQFF
cdr3_nt: TGTGCCAGTAGTATAAGTGTTGTGGGGACAGGGGCCAACAATGAGCAGTTCTTC
j_call: TRBJ2-1
d_call: TRBD1
clone_size: .
v_call: TRBV19

cdr3_aa: CASSYGLAEGETQYF
cdr3_nt: TGTGCCAGCAGTTACGGACTAGCGGAAGGGGAGACCCAGTACTTC
j_call: TRBJ2-5
d_call: TRBD2
clone_size: .
v_call: TRBV6-2/TRBV6-3

cdr3_aa: CASSVGTMDYEQYF
cdr3_nt: TGCGCCAGCAGCGTCGGGACTATGGACTACGAGCAGTACTTC
j_call: TRBJ2-7
d_call: TRBD2
clone_size: .
v_call: TRBV5-1

cdr3_aa: CAWGPRGDTIYF
cdr3_nt: TGTGCCTGGGGTCCCCGGGGGGACACCATATATTTT
j_call: TRBJ1-3
d_call: .
clone_size: .
v_call: TRBV30

cdr3_aa: CASSETAGQHLRNQPQHF
cdr3_nt: TGTGCCAGCAGTGAAACAGCGGGGCAACACCTTCGCAATCAGCCCCAGCATTTT
j_call: TRBJ1-5
d_call: .
clone_size: .
v_call: TRBV25-1

cdr3_aa: CASRWDRALNQPQHF
cdr3_nt: TGTGCCAGCAGATGGGACAGGGCCCTCAATCAGCCCCAGCATTTT
j_call: TRBJ1-5
d_call: TRBD1
clone_size: .
v_call: TRBV2

cdr3_aa: CAWRGRAVETQYF
cdr3_nt: TGTGCCTGGAGGGGGAGGGCGGTGGAGACCCAGTACTTC
j_call: TRBJ2-5
d_call: TRBD2
clone_size: few
v_call: TRBV30

cdr3_aa: CASSVPGGTGELFF
cdr3_nt: TGTGCCAGCAGTGTCCCCGGCGGCACCGGGGAGCTGTTTTTT
j_call: TRBJ2-2
d_call: .
clone_size: .
v_call: TRBV25-1

cdr3_aa: CASSRGGGETQYF
cdr3_nt: TGTGCCAGCTCGAGGGGGGGAGGAGAGACCCAGTACTTC
j_call: TRBJ2-5
d_call: .
clone_size: .
v_call: TRBV19

cdr3_aa: CASSLTSAGPDTQYF
cdr3_nt: TGTGCCAGCAGCCTTACTAGCGCGGGACCAGATACGCAGTATTTT
j_call: TRBJ2-3
d_call: TRBD2
clone_size: .
v_call: TRBV7-2

cdr3_aa: CASSQDTVNTEAFF
cdr3_nt: TGCGCCAGCAGCCAAGATACGGTAAACACTGAAGCTTTCTTT
j_call: TRBJ1-1
d_call: .
clone_size: .
v_call: TRBV4-1

cdr3_aa: CASSLNNQETQYF
cdr3_nt: TGCGCCAGCAGCTTGAACAACCAAGAGACCCAGTACTTC
j_call: TRBJ2-5
d_call: .
clone_size: .
v_call: TRBV5-1

cdr3_aa: CASSPGQGATGELFF
cdr3_nt: TGTGCCAGCAGCCCGGGACAGGGGGCCACCGGGGAGCTGTTTTTT
j_call: TRBJ2-2
d_call: TRBD1
clone_size: .
v_call: TRBV9

cdr3_aa: CASSLEQPNTEAFF
cdr3_nt: TGCGCCAGCAGCTTGGAACAGCCGAACACTGAAGCTTTCTTT
j_call: TRBJ1-1
d_call: .
clone_size: .
v_call: TRBV5-1

cdr3_aa: CAWGQGAEAFF
cdr3_nt: TGTGCCTGGGGACAGGGTGCTGAAGCTTTCTTT
j_call: TRBJ1-1
d_call: TRBD1
clone_size: .
v_call: TRBV30

cdr3_aa: CASSLWPGGEKHGYTF
cdr3_nt: TGCGCCAGCAGCTTGTGGCCAGGGGGCGAGAAGCATGGCTACACCTTC
j_call: TRBJ1-2
d_call: TRBD1
clone_size: .
v_call: TRBV5-1

cdr3_aa: CASSQAAAGETQYF
cdr3_nt: TGTGCCAGCAGCCAAGCGGCGGCTGGGGAGACCCAGTACTTC
j_call: TRBJ2-5
d_call: .
clone_size: .
v_call: TRBV4-2

cdr3_aa: CASSKDRPGERDEKLFF
cdr3_nt: TGTGCCAGCAGCAAAGACCGCCCGGGGGAGAGGGATGAAAAACTGTTTTTT
j_call: TRBJ1-4
d_call: .
clone_size: .
v_call: TRBV21-1

cdr3_aa: CASGGQGVGNTEAFF
cdr3_nt: TGTGCCAGCGGGGGACAGGGTGTCGGGAACACTGAAGCTTTCTTT
j_call: TRBJ1-1
d_call: TRBD1
clone_size: .
v_call: TRBV6-6

cdr3_aa: CASSSGPGQSNYGYTF
cdr3_nt: TGTGCCAGCAGCTCCGGACCGGGACAAAGTAACTATGGCTACACCTTC
j_call: TRBJ1-2
d_call: .
clone_size: .
v_call: TRBV7-3

cdr3_aa: CASSVGPAYRDYGEKLFF
cdr3_nt: TGTGCCAGCAGCGTAGGCCCCGCCTACAGGGATTATGGTGAAAAACTGTTTTTT
j_call: TRBJ1-4
d_call: .
clone_size: .
v_call: TRBV9

cdr3_aa: CASSLGLAGYETQYF
cdr3_nt: TGCGCCAGCAGCCTTGGACTAGCGGGGTACGAGACCCAGTACTTC
j_call: TRBJ2-5
d_call: TRBD2
clone_size: .
v_call: TRBV5-1

cdr3_aa: CASSPGASGEMAQYF
cdr3_nt: TGCGCCAGCAGCCCAGGGGCTAGCGGGGAAATGGCCCAGTACTTC
j_call: TRBJ2-5
d_call: TRBD2
clone_size: .
v_call: TRBV10-1

cdr3_aa: CASGTGTTYEQYF
cdr3_nt: TGTGCCAGCGGAACGGGAACCACCTACGAGCAGTACTTC
j_call: TRBJ2-7
d_call: .
clone_size: .
v_call: TRBV6-5

cdr3_aa: CATSPERETEAFF
cdr3_nt: TGTGCCACTTCCCCAGAGAGGGAGACTGAAGCTTTCTTT
j_call: TRBJ1-1
d_call: .
clone_size: .
v_call: TRBV15

cdr3_aa: CASSIGRLDAYSNQPQHF
cdr3_nt: TGTGCCAGTAGTATAGGGAGGTTAGACGCCTATAGCAATCAGCCCCAGCATTTT
j_call: TRBJ1-5
d_call: .
clone_size: .
v_call: TRBV19

cdr3_aa: CASSYAGNTEAFF
cdr3_nt: TGTGCCAGCAGTTACGCGGGGAACACTGAAGCTTTCTTT
j_call: TRBJ1-1
d_call: .
clone_size: .
v_call: TRBV6-6

cdr3_aa: CASSVSGGGATDTQYF
cdr3_nt: TGTGCCAGCAGCGTATCCGGGGGGGGAGCCACAGATACGCAGTATTTT
j_call: TRBJ2-3
d_call: TRBD2
clone_size: .
v_call: TRBV9

cdr3_aa: CASSMRQGPDTQYF
cdr3_nt: TGTGCCAGCAGTATGAGACAGGGCCCAGATACGCAGTATTTT
j_call: TRBJ2-3
d_call: TRBD1
clone_size: .
v_call: TRBV6-5

cdr3_aa: CASSSDLGQGSDTQYF
cdr3_nt: TGCGCCAGCAGCTCTGATTTGGGACAGGGGTCAGATACGCAGTATTTT
j_call: TRBJ2-3
d_call: TRBD1
clone_size: .
v_call: TRBV5-1

cdr3_aa: CASSHLGTGTYEQYF
cdr3_nt: TGTGCCAGCAGCCATTTAGGGACAGGGACCTACGAGCAGTACTTC
j_call: TRBJ2-7
d_call: TRBD1
clone_size: .
v_call: TRBV14

cdr3_aa: CASSLGGVTDTQYF
cdr3_nt: TGTGCCAGCAGCTTGGGCGGGGTCACAGATACGCAGTATTTT
j_call: TRBJ2-3
d_call: .
clone_size: .
v_call: TRBV7-6

cdr3_aa: CASTVQRDGYEQYF
cdr3_nt: TGTGCCAGCACTGTCCAGCGGGACGGCTACGAGCAGTACTTC
j_call: TRBJ2-7
d_call: TRBD2
clone_size: .
v_call: TRBV28

cdr3_aa: CASSLRDRASNTIYF
cdr3_nt: TGTGCCAGCAGCTTACGGGACAGGGCTTCAAACACCATATATTTT
j_call: TRBJ1-3
d_call: TRBD1
clone_size: .
v_call: TRBV7-8